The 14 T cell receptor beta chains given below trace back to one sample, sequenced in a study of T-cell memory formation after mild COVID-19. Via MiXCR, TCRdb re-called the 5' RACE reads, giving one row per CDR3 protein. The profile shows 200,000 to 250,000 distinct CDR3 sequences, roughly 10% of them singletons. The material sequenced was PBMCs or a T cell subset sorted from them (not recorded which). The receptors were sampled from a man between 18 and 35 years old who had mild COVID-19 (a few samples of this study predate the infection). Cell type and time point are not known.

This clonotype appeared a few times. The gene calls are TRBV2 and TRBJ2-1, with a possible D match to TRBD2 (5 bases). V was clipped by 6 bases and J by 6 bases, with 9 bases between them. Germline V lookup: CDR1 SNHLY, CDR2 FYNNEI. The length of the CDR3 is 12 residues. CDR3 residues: CASRRVGNEQFF. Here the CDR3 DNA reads TGTGCCAGCAGGCGGGTGGGCAATGAGCAGTTCTTC.

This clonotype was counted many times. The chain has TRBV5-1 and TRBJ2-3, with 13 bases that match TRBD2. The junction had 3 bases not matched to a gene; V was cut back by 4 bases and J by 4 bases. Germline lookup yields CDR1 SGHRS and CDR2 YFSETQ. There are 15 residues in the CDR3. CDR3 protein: CASSGGLAGSDTQYF. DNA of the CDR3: TGCGCCAGCAGCGGGGGACTAGCGGGATCAGATACGCAGTATTTT.

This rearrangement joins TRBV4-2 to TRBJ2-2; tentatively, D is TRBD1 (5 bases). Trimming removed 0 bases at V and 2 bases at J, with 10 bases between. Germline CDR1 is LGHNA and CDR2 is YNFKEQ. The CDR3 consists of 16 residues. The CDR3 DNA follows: TGTGCCAGCAGCCAAGAGAAGGGGATCAACACCGGGGAGCTGTTTTTT. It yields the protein CASSQEKGINTGELFF.

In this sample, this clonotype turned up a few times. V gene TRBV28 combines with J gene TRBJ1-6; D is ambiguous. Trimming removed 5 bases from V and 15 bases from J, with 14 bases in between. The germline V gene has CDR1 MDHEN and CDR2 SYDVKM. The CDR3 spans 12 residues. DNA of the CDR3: TGTGCCAGCAGTAACCGTGACATGCTCCTCCACTTT. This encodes CASSNRDMLLHF. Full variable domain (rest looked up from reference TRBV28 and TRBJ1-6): DVKVTQSSRYLVKRTGEKVFLECVQDMDHENMFWYRQDPGLGLRLIYFSYDVKMKEKGDIPEGYSVSREKKERFSLILESASTNQTSMYLCASSNRDMLLHFGNGTRLTVT.

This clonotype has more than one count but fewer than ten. CDR3 nucleotides: TGCAGTGCTAGTATTAGTAATCAGCCCCAGCATTTT. Amino acids: CSASISNQPQHF. The chain combines TRBV20-1 with TRBJ1-5; D not resolved. Germline loops: CDR1 DFQATT, CDR2 SNEGSKA (reference sequence). The V gene lost 3 bases and the J gene lost 4 bases, with 7 bases spanning the gap. CDR3 length equals 12 residues.

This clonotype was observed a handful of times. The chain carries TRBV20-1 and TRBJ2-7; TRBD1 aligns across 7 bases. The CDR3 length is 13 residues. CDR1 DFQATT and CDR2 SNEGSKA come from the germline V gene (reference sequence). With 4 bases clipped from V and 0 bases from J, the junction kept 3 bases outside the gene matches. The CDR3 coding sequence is TGCAGTGCTAATCCAGGGGGCTCCTACGAGCAGTACTTC. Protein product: CSANPGGSYEQYF.

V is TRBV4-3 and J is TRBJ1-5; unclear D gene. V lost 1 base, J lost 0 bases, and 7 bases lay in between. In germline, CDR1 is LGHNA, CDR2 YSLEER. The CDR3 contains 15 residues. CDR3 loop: CASSQGLNSNQPQHF. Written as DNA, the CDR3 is TGCGCCAGCAGCCAAGGACTGAATAGCAATCAGCCCCAGCATTTT.

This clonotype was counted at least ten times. CDR3 sequence reads: CASSLGLETDTQYF. The CDR3 nucleotides are TGTGCCAGCAGCTTAGGGCTAGAGACAGATACGCAGTATTTT. The chain carries TRBV7-2 and TRBJ2-3; D is undetermined. CDR1 is SGHTA, CDR2 FQGNSA, per germline. Trimming removed 1 base from V and 3 bases from J, with 8 bases in between. CDR3 length equals 14 residues.

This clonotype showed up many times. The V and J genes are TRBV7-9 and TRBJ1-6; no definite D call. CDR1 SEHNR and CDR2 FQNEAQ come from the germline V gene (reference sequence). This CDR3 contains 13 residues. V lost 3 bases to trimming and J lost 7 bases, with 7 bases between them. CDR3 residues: CASSFGRNSPLHF. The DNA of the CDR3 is TGTGCCAGCAGCTTTGGTAGAAATTCACCCCTCCACTTT.

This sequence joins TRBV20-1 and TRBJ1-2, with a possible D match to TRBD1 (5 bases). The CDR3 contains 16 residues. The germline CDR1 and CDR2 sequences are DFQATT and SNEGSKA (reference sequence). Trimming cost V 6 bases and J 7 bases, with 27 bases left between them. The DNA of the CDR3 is TGCAGTGCCACAAGACCGCACAGCGTCGATCAGGGTGGCTACACCTTC. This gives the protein CSATRPHSVDQGGYTF.

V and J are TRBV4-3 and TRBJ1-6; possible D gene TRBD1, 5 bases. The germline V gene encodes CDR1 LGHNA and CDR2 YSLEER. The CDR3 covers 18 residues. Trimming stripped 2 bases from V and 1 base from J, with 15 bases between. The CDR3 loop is CASSQRGGGRSYNSPLHF. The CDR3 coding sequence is TGCGCCAGCAGCCAAAGGGGCGGGGGTCGGTCCTATAATTCACCCCTCCACTTT.

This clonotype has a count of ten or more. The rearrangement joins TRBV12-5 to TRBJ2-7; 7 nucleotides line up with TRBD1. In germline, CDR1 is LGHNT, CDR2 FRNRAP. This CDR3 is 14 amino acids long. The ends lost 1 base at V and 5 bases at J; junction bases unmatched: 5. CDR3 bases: TGTGCTAGTGGTTTGGGACAGGGTTTCCACGAGCAGTACTTC. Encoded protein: CASGLGQGFHEQYF.

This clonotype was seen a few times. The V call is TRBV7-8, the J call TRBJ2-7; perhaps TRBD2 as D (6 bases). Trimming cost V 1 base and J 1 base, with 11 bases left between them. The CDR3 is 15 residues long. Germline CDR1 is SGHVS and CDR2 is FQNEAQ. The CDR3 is CASSLELGLSYEQYV. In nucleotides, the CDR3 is TGTGCCAGCAGCTTAGAATTGGGACTGTCCTACGAGCAGTACGTC.

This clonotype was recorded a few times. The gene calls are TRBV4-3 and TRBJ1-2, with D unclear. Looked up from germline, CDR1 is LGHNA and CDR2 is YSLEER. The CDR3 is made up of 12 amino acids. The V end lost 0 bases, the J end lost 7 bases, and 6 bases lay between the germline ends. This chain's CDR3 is CASSQERSGYTF. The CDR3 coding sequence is TGCGCCAGCAGCCAAGAAAGGAGTGGCTACACCTTC.